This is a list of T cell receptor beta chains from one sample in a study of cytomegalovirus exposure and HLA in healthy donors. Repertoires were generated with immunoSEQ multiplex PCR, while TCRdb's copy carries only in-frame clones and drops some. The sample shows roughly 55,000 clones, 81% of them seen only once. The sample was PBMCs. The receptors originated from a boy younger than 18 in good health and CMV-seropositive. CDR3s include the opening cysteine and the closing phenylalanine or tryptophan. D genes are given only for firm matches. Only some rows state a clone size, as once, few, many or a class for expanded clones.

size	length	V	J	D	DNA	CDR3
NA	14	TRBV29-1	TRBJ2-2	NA	TGCAGCGTTCTTTTGCAGGGTGTGGCCGGGGAGCTGTTTTTT	CSVLLQGVAGELFF
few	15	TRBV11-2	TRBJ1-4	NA	TGTGCCAGCAGCCGGGGAGGTTTGTCGAATGAAAAACTGTTTTTT	CASSRGGLSNEKLFF
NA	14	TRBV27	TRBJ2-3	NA	TGTGCCAGCACCCCCGAGTTTGGCACAGATACGCAGTATTTT	CASTPEFGTDTQYF
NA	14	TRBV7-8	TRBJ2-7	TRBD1	TGTGCCAGCAGCCCCACGACAGGGTTCTACGAGCAGTACTTC	CASSPTTGFYEQYF
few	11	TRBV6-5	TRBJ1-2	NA	TGTGCCAGCAGGCACAGGGAGAGCTACACCTTC	CASRHRESYTF
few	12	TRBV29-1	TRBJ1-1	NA	TGCAGCGTTGAACGGGGGAACACTGAAGCTTTCTTT	CSVERGNTEAFF
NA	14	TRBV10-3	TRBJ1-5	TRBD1	TGTGCCATCAGTGAGTTGGGGACAGATCAGCCCCAGCATTTT	CAISELGTDQPQHF
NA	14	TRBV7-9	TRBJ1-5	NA	TGTGCCAGCAGTCAGGGATGGGGCAATCAGCCCCAGCATTTT	CASSQGWGNQPQHF
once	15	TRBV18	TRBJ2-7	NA	TGTGCCAGCTCCCCTAAAGTAGTCAGGTCCTACGAGCAGTACTTC	CASSPKVVRSYEQYF
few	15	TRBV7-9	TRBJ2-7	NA	TGTGCCAGCAGCTACGACAGACGAAGCTCCTACGAGCAGTACTTC	CASSYDRRSSYEQYF
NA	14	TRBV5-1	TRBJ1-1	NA	TGCGCCAGCAGCTTGGGCGTCATATCCACTGAAGCTTTCTTT	CASSLGVISTEAFF
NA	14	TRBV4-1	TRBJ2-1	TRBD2	TGCGCCAGCAGCCCGCAGACTAGCGGCAATGAGCAGTTCTTC	CASSPQTSGNEQFF
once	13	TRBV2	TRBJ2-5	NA	TGTGCCAGCAGGAACAGGGCTGGGGGTTCCCAGTACTTC	CASRNRAGGSQYF
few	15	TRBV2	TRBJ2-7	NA	TGTGCCAGCAGTGAAGCCAGCTCACAGGGCTACGAGCAGTACTTC	CASSEASSQGYEQYF